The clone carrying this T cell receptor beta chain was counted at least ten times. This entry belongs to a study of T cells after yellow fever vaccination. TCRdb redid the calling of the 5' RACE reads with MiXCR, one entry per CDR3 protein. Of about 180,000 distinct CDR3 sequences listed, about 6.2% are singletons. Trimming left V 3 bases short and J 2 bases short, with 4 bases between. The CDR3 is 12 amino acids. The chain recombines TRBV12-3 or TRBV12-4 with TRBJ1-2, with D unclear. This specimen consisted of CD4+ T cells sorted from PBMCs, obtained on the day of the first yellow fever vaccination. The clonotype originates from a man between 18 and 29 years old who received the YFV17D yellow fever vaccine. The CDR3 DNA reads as TGTGCCAGCAGTTTTAGCAACTATGGCTACACCTTC. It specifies CASSFSNYGYTF.